A single sample is the source of the 5 T cell receptor beta chains below, sequenced in a study of shared clonotypes between healthy human individuals. Repertoires were generated with immunoSEQ multiplex PCR, while TCRdb's copy carries only in-frame clones and drops some. The profile covers about 580,000 clones, with more than 95% appearing a single time and approximately 0.3% taken by the ten largest. Terminally differentiated effector memory CD45RA+ cells were excluded by CCR7 positive selection of CD45RO-negative cells. Sequencing was performed on naive CD8+ T cells sorted from blood. The receptors shown here come from a man aged 25 to 40 in good health.

The gene calls are TRBV6-6 and TRBJ2-2; possibly TRBD2 for D (5 bases). CDR3 size: 14 residues. Germline V gene data show CDR1 as MNHNY and CDR2 as SVGAGI (reference sequence). The germline V and J ends were trimmed by 0 bases and 7 bases, with 9 bases remaining between them. The CDR3 DNA sequence: TGTGCCAGCAGTTACTCCCGGGAAGGCGGGGAGCTGTTTTTT. As protein: CASSYSREGGELFF.

The chain employs TRBV7-2 and TRBJ2-1, with a possible D match to TRBD1 (5 bases). V was cut by 5 bases and J by 4 bases, with 6 bases left in between. CDR1 and CDR2 from the germline V gene are SGHTA and FQGNSA. This CDR3 region has 12 residues. The CDR3 loop is CASSRQYNEQFF. CDR3 sequence (DNA): TGTGCCAGCAGCCGACAGTACAATGAGCAGTTCTTC.

V usage is TRBV29-1 and J usage is TRBJ1-1; no definite D call. The CDR3 is 12 residues long. Germline CDR1 reads SQVTM; CDR2 reads ANQGSEA. V lost 5 bases, J lost 0 bases, and 7 bases lay in between. In nucleotides, the CDR3 is TGCAGCGTTCTCACAGTGAACACTGAAGCTTTCTTT. This translates into CSVLTVNTEAFF.

In its sample, this clone was seen once. V and J are TRBV6-1 and TRBJ2-1, with D hard to call. V gave up 2 bases and J gave up 5 bases, with 7 bases separating them. Germline lookup yields CDR1 MNHNS and CDR2 SASEGT. The CDR3 is made up of 13 amino acids. The CDR3 DNA sequence: TGTGCCAGCAGTGAAATTGCCAACAATGAGCAGTTCTTC. Amino acid sequence: CASSEIANNEQFF.

The chain couples TRBV6-5 to TRBJ2-7, with TRBD1 identical over 9 bases. The CDR3 loop spans 15 amino acids. Trimming cost V 2 bases and J 5 bases; bases outside gene matches: 7. CDR1 is MNHEY and CDR2 is SVGAGI in the germline V gene. The CDR3 loop reads CASSYLGQGIDEQYF. Written as DNA, the CDR3 is TGTGCCAGCAGTTACCTCGGACAGGGGATCGACGAGCAGTACTTC.